This T cell receptor (beta chain) was sequenced for a study of blood T cell repertoires in COVID-19. On the study more broadly: Sample material is recorded as cDNA or gDNA derived from T cells, B-cell-depleted T cells, or PBMCs.

Generated by immunoSEQ multiplex PCR, the TCRdb table keeps only in-frame clones and is missing some. The table shows 310,000 or so clones, with around 86% occurring only once. V shed 6 bases and J 4 bases; nucleotides not matched to a gene: 7. Germline V gene data show CDR1 as LNHDA and CDR2 as SQIVND (reference sequence). The CDR3 has 14 amino acids. Sequenced: peripheral blood. The rearrangement joins TRBV19 to TRBJ1-2, with TRBD1 matching over 8 bases. This TCR derives from a man in his fifties or sixties with active or convalescent COVID-19. The CDR3 region has the DNA TGTGCCAGTAGCCGAACGGGACAGGCCTATGGCTACACCTTC. As protein: CASSRTGQAYGYTF.